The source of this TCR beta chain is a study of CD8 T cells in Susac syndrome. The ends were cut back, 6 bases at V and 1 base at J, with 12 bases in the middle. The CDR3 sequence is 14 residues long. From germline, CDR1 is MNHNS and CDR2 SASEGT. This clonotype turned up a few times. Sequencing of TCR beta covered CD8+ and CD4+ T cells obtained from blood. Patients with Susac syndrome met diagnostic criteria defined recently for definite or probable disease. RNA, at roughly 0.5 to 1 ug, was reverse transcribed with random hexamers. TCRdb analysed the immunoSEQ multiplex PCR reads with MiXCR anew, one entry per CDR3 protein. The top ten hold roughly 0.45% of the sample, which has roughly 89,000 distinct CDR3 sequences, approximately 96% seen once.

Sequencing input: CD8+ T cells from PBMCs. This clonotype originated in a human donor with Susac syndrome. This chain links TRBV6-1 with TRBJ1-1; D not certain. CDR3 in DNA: TGTGCCAGCAGCTCGCACACCCCGAACACTGAAGCTTTCTTT. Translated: CASSSHTPNTEAFF.